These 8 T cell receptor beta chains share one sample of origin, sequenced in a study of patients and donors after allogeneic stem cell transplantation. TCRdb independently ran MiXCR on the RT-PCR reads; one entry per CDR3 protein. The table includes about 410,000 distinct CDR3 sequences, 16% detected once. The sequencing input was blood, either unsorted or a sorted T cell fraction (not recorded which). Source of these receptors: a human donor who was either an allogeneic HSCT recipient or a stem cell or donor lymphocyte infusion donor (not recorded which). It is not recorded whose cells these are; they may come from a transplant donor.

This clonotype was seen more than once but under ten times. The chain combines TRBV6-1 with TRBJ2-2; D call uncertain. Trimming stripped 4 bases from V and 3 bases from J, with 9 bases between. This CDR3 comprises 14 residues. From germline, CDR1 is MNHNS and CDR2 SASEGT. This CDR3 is CASSVDFDTGELFF. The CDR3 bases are TGTGCCAGCAGTGTCGACTTTGACACCGGGGAGCTGTTTTTT.

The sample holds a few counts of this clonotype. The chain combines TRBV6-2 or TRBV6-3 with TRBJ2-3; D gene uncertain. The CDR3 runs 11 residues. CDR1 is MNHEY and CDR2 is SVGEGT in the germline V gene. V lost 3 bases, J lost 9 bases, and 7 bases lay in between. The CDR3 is CASSYSQTQYF. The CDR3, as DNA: TGTGCCAGCAGTTATAGCCAAACGCAGTATTTT.

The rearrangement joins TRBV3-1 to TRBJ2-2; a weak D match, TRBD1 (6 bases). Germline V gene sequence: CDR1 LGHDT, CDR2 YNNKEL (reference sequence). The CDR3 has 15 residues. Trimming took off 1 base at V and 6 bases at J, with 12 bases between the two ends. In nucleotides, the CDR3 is TGTGCCAGCAGCCAAGTTGGCAGGGGAGCCGGGGAGCTGTTTTTT. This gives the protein CASSQVGRGAGELFF.

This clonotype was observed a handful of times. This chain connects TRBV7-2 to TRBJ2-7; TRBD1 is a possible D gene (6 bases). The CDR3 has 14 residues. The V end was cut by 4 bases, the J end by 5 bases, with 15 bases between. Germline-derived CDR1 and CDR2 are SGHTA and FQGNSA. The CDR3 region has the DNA TGTGCCAGCAGCTCGCAGACAGGAGGCCACGAGCAGTACTTC. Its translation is CASSSQTGGHEQYF.

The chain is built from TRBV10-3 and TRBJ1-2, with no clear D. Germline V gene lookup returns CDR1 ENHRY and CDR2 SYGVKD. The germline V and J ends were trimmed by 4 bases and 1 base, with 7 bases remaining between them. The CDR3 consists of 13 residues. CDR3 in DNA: TGTGCCATCAGTGGAGAGAGTAACTATGGCTACACCTTC. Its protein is CAISGESNYGYTF.

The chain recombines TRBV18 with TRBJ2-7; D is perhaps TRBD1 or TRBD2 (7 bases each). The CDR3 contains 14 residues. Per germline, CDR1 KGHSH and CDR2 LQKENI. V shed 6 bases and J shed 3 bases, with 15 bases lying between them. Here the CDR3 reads CASSLDREGYEQYF. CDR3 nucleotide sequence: TGTGCCAGCTCCCTCGACAGGGAGGGCTACGAGCAGTACTTC.

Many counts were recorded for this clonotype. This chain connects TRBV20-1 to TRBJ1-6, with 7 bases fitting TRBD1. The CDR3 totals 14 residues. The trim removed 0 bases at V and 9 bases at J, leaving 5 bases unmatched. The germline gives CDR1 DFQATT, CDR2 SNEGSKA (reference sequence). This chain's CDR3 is CSARDKGAVSPLHF. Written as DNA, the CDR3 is TGCAGTGCTAGAGATAAGGGGGCGGTTTCACCCCTCCACTTT.

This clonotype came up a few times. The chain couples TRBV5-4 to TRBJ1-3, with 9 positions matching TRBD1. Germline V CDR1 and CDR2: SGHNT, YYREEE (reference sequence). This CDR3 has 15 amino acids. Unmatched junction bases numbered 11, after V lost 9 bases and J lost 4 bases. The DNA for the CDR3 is TGTGCCACCAAACAGGGGGCTCTCGACGGAAACACCATATATTTT. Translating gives CATKQGALDGNTIYF.